Listed below are T cell receptor beta chains from one sample, sequenced in a study of shared clonotypes between healthy human individuals. Method: immunoSEQ multiplex PCR; TCRdb's copy keeps in-frame clones and lacks some. Counted here are about 95,000 clones, roughly two thirds occurring once; the ten biggest clones make up roughly 40%. The material sequenced was memory CD8+ T cells sorted from blood. These TCRs come from a man aged 25-45 years in good health. The conserved cysteine and the conserved F or W are not part of the CDR3 here.

TRBJ1-2 | TRBV30 | AWRSRGYT
TRBJ2-7 | TRBV7-9 | ASSHPSGTRAYEQY
TRBJ2-7 | TRBV30 | AWSVLGGVDEQY
TRBJ2-1 | TRBV7-9 | ASSPGAETYNEQF
TRBJ2-1 | TRBV27 | ASSPEQVGYNEQF
TRBJ2-1 | TRBV6-1 | ASSGGQGYNEQF
TRBJ2-1 | TRBV7-6 | ASSRNIQAEQF
TRBJ1-1 | TRBV9 | ASSARQGSAEAF
TRBJ2-3 | TRBV6-6 | ASSYSVQVEDTQY
TRBJ2-6 | TRBV5-5 | ASSLSALPSGANVLT
TRBJ2-5 | TRBV11-2 | ASSSTSGRARATQY
TRBJ2-7 | TRBV6-5 | ASSTGVSEQY
TRBJ1-5 | TRBV6-1 | ASNPRAGNNQPQH
TRBJ1-1 | TRBV2 | ASSEATGRNAEAF
TRBJ1-2 | TRBV7-9 | ASSNTQGNGYT
TRBJ2-5 | TRBV2 | ASSLETQY
TRBJ2-1 | TRBV7-8 | ASSILYNEQF
TRBJ2-2 | TRBV19 | ASSREPYYGELF
TRBJ2-7 | TRBV28 | ATRALSYEQY
TRBJ2-1 | TRBV5-1 | ASSLSARNDNEQF
TRBJ2-2 | TRBV6-4 | ASSVTSGSTGELF
TRBJ2-2 | TRBV4-2 | ASSQEASGNTGELF
TRBJ2-2 | TRBV9 | ASSSGVPGGELF
TRBJ2-1 | TRBV9 | ASSFRESGQGHNEQF
TRBJ2-1 | TRBV7-9 | ASSLRMGATYNEQF
TRBJ2-1 | TRBV7-2 | ASSLYLAGGPREQF
TRBJ2-5 | TRBV11-1 | ASSLLQGRETQY
TRBJ2-1 | TRBV7-6 | ASSLAAGRGQAQF
TRBJ2-3 | TRBV29-1 | SVWASGRASDAQY
TRBJ2-1 | TRBV7-9 | ASSLEGVNNEQF
TRBJ2-2 | TRBV18 | ASSLRTPEGTGELF
TRBJ1-5 | TRBV2 | ASSEKRYSNQPQH
TRBJ2-1 | TRBV5-5 | ASSLGNEQF
TRBJ2-1 | TRBV25-1 | ASSELGGEQF
TRBJ2-7 | TRBV7-2 | ASSLVLVHEQY
TRBJ1-5 | TRBV5-4 | ASSPDRGDNQPQH
TRBJ2-1 | TRBV7-6 | ASSSGVAGVNEQF
TRBJ2-7 | TRBV27 | ASSATGDPYEQY
TRBJ2-5 | TRBV6-5 | ASSYGPSGRGETQY
TRBJ2-7 | TRBV4-1 | ASSPPSEGQGGEQY
TRBJ2-7 | TRBV28 | ASNPTGSTYEQY
TRBJ2-1 | TRBV7-8 | ASHNYNEQF
TRBJ2-1 | TRBV4-1 | ASSLIERESYNEQF
TRBJ2-5 | TRBV6-5 | ASSYSAGVAETQY
TRBJ1-5 | TRBV28 | ASSFLLGTGGSQPQH
TRBJ2-3 | TRBV7-9 | ASRTGLAGTNTDTQY
TRBJ2-1 | TRBV29-1 | SVGGTSGPSYNEQF
TRBJ2-1 | TRBV29-1 | SVETVTGLFEQF
TRBJ2-7 | TRBV7-9 | ASSLTGTNYEQY
. | TRBV6-5 | ASSYSTSGGYEQY
TRBJ2-5 | TRBV5-1 | ASSFLATTTSGREETQY
TRBJ1-4 | TRBV29-1 | SVGWSSEKLF
TRBJ2-1 | TRBV7-9 | ASSFSGLAGANEQF
TRBJ2-7 | TRBV6-6 | ASRSLDYEQY
TRBJ2-1 | TRBV11-2 | ASSLGDNEQF
TRBJ2-1 | TRBV10-2 | ASSESLREQF
TRBJ1-1 | TRBV5-4 | ASSLGISEAF
TRBJ2-7 | TRBV7-2 | ASSQLGLAGHEQY
TRBJ2-2 | TRBV6-1 | ASSERAASGNTGELF
TRBJ2-2 | TRBV9 | ASSVFIAINTGELF